Listed here are 27 T cell receptor beta chains from one sample, sequenced in a study of blood T cell repertoires in COVID-19. Clones were sequenced by immunoSEQ multiplex PCR, and TCRdb holds only the in-frame ones, with some missing. The table shows fewer than 90,000 clones, with roughly 90% occurring only once. Sequencing was carried out using peripheral blood. All receptors derive from a male donor with acute or convalescent COVID-19.

The chain employs TRBV5-4 and TRBJ2-3; a weak D match, TRBD2 (6 bases). V shed 4 bases and J shed 4 bases, with 13 bases lying between them. Germline loops: CDR1 SGHNT, CDR2 YYREEE (reference sequence). This CDR3 region has 14 residues. CDR3 DNA: TGTGCCAGCAGCCGACTAGGGGTGGCAGATACGCAGTATTTT. Protein sequence: CASSRLGVADTQYF.

V is TRBV19 and J is TRBJ2-3; tentatively, D is TRBD2 (5 bases). The V gene's germline CDR1 is LNHDA and CDR2 SQIVND (reference sequence). The CDR3 length is 15 residues. The V end was cut by 6 bases, the J end by 1 base, with 14 bases between. DNA of the CDR3: TGTGCCAGTAGCCCGGGAAGTTCGGGCACAGATACGCAGTATTTT. Protein: CASSPGSSGTDTQYF.

This chain connects TRBV5-1 to TRBJ1-1; D not certain. Per germline, CDR1 SGHRS and CDR2 YFSETQ. The CDR3 sequence is 15 residues long. Trimming left V 5 bases short and J 4 bases short, with 18 bases between. In DNA, the CDR3 is TGCGCCAGCAGGTTCACTGCGGGAGAGACCACTGAAGCTTTCTTT. Translated, it gives CASRFTAGETTEAFF.

The chain is built from TRBV27 and TRBJ1-4, with D perhaps TRBD1 (5 bases). The V and J ends lost 6 bases and 8 bases respectively, with 13 bases between them. This CDR3 comprises 13 residues. Germline V lookup: CDR1 MNHEY, CDR2 SMNVEV (reference sequence). CDR3 amino acids: CASRRQGGEKLFF. As DNA, the CDR3 is TGTGCCAGCAGACGGCAGGGCGGCGAAAAACTGTTTTTT.

This clone was seen only once. The rearrangement uses TRBV9 and TRBJ2-1; D perhaps matches TRBD1 (6 bases). The V gene's germline CDR1 is SGDLS and CDR2 YYNGEE. Trimming removed 0 bases from V and 5 bases from J, with 15 bases in between. CDR3 size: 16 residues. CDR3 amino acids: CASSVATRRTDNEQFF. The CDR3 coding sequence is TGTGCCAGCAGCGTAGCTACAAGGAGGACAGACAATGAGCAGTTCTTC.

The table lists this clone with a few counts. V and J are TRBV30 and TRBJ1-6, with 8 bases lining up with TRBD1. Germline V gives CDR1 GTSNPN, CDR2 SVGIG (reference sequence). The CDR3 has 14 residues. The J segment lost 5 bases and the V segment lost 7 bases, leaving 7 bases of the junction unmatched. The CDR3 coding sequence is TGTGCCTCAGGGGGCGCGTACCATAATTCACCCCTCCACTTT. Its translation is CASGGAYHNSPLHF.

V usage is TRBV5-4 and J usage is TRBJ2-5; D may be TRBD1 (5 bases). The CDR3 is 13 amino acids. V was trimmed by 2 bases and J by 4 bases, leaving 9 bases between them. Germline CDR1 reads SGHNT; CDR2 reads YYREEE (reference sequence). The CDR3 loop is CASSFPTAETQYF. The CDR3 DNA sequence: TGTGCCAGCAGCTTTCCGACAGCAGAGACCCAGTACTTC.

Sample share makes this clone medium-sized. This sequence joins TRBV10-3 and TRBJ1-5; a possible D gene is TRBD1 (6 bases). V dropped 0 bases and J dropped 6 bases, with 21 bases sitting between them. This CDR3 contains 18 residues. Germline CDR1 ENHRY, CDR2 SYGVKD. CDR3 sequence: CAISESIGTQLGGQPQHF. CDR3 nucleotides: TGTGCCATCAGTGAGTCCATCGGGACACAACTGGGCGGTCAGCCCCAGCATTTT.

The V gene is TRBV6-2 or TRBV6-3, the J gene TRBJ2-3, with 11 bases identical to TRBD2. The CDR3 sequence is 18 residues long. The germline V gene has CDR1 MNHEY and CDR2 SVGEGT. Trimming cost V 6 bases and J 4 bases; bases outside gene matches: 15. The CDR3 sequence: CASSSTIIAGGIADTQYF. Written as DNA, the CDR3 is TGTGCCAGCAGCTCAACAATTATAGCGGGGGGGATTGCAGATACGCAGTATTTT.

The chain is built from TRBV5-1 and TRBJ1-2; 9 nucleotides agree with TRBD1. Germline CDR1 and CDR2: SGHRS and YFSETQ. The CDR3 runs to 12 residues. V trimming: 4 bases; J trimming: 7 bases; junction bases outside the gene matches: 2. The CDR3 region has the DNA TGCGCCAGCAGCCTGACAGGGGGTGGCTACACCTTC. Translated, it gives CASSLTGGGYTF.

J is TRBJ2-3 and V is TRBV5-4; 8 bases map to TRBD2. Germline assignment: CDR1 SGHNT and CDR2 YYREEE (reference sequence). This CDR3 contains 16 residues. V gave up 4 bases and J gave up 3 bases; unmatched junction bases: 10. The CDR3 DNA reads TGTGCCAGCAGCGGGGGGGGGACTAGGGTTACAGATACGCAGTATTTT. This codes for CASSGGGTRVTDTQYF.

CDR3 in DNA: TGTGCCAGTAGTATGCAGCGGGGGTTCTCCTACAATGAGCAGTTCTTC. Amino acid sequence: CASSMQRGFSYNEQFF. The genes are TRBV19 and TRBJ2-1; 8 bases fit TRBD2. The germline CDR1 and CDR2 sequences are LNHDA and SQIVND (reference sequence). The CDR3 spans 16 residues. V lost 3 bases to trimming and J lost 0 bases; unmatched junction nucleotides: 4.

V and J are TRBV27 and TRBJ2-1; D is ambiguous. V lost 0 bases and J lost 0, with 6 bases in between. CDR1 is MNHEY and CDR2 is SMNVEV in the germline V gene (reference sequence). This CDR3 region has 15 residues. The CDR3 region is CASSLSISSYNEQFF. Written as DNA, the CDR3 is TGTGCCAGCAGTTTATCGATTAGCTCCTACAATGAGCAGTTCTTC.

The chain uses TRBV7-9 and TRBJ2-5, with TRBD2 identical over 9 bases. CDR1 and CDR2 (germline): SEHNR, FQNEAQ (reference sequence). V lost 3 bases, J lost 3 bases, and 2 bases stayed unmatched. The CDR3 spans 14 residues. CDR3 region: CASSFVAGEETQYF. CDR3 DNA sequence: TGTGCCAGCAGCTTTGTAGCGGGGGAAGAGACCCAGTACTTC.

This chain links TRBV5-5 with TRBJ1-6; 7 bases align to TRBD1. J lost 8 bases, V lost 0 bases, and 5 bases had no gene match. CDR1 is SGHKS, CDR2 YYEKEE, per germline (reference sequence). The CDR3 has 15 amino acids. CDR3 sequence: CASSLVSTGDSPLHF. DNA of the CDR3: TGTGCCAGCAGCTTGGTCTCAACAGGGGATTCACCCCTCCACTTT.

DNA of the CDR3: TGTGCCAGTAGTGAAAGCGGGGGGGCGGGCGGTACGCAGTATTTT. Encoded protein: CASSESGGAGGTQYF. The genes are TRBV19 and TRBJ2-3; 10 bases agree with TRBD2. Germline values: CDR1 LNHDA, CDR2 SQIVND (reference sequence). V was clipped by 5 bases and J by 8 bases; unmatched bases: 10. The length of the CDR3 is 15 residues. The whole variable domain, filled in from reference TRBV19 and TRBJ2-3, reads DGGITQSPKYLFRKEGQNVTLSCEQNLNHDAMYWYRQDPGQGLRLIYYSQIVNDFQKGDIAEGYSVSREKKESFPLTVTSAQKNPTAFYLCASSESGGAGGTQYFGPGTRLTVL.

V and J are TRBV4-1 and TRBJ1-4; D is unresolved. CDR3 length: 13 amino acids. V was shortened by 2 bases and J by 7 bases, with 8 bases between the two germline ends. Germline CDR1 reads MGHRA; CDR2 reads YSYEKL. DNA of the CDR3: TGCGCCAGCAGCCAATGGAGACGTGAAAAACTGTTTTTT. Its protein product is CASSQWRREKLFF.

As DNA, the CDR3 is TGCGCCAGCAGAGGACAGGCATTATATAATTCACCCCTCCACTTT. Its translation is CASRGQALYNSPLHF. The chain couples TRBV5-1 to TRBJ1-6; 7 bases agree with TRBD1. The trim removed 5 bases at V and 4 bases at J, leaving 6 bases unmatched. Germline V gene sequence: CDR1 SGHRS, CDR2 YFSETQ. CDR3 length: 15 residues. Drawing the rest from reference TRBV5-1 and TRBJ1-6, the complete variable domain is KAGVTQTPRYLIKTRGQQVTLSCSPISGHRSVSWYQQTPGQGLQFLFEYFSETQRNKGNFPGRFSGRQFSNSRSEMNVSTLELGDSALYLCASRGQALYNSPLHFGNGTRLTVT.

The V call is TRBV6-5, the J call TRBJ1-5; TRBD1 agrees at 7 bases. The length of the CDR3 is 14 residues. The ends lost 6 bases at V and 5 bases at J; junction bases unmatched: 7. Germline V lookup: CDR1 MNHEY, CDR2 SVGAGI. The CDR3 spells CASSGAGGDQPQHF. The DNA of the CDR3 is TGTGCCAGCAGCGGGGCAGGGGGAGATCAGCCCCAGCATTTT.

The chain combines TRBV2 with TRBJ1-6; 10 nucleotides match TRBD1. CDR1 SNHLY and CDR2 FYNNEI come from the germline V gene. The V gene end was trimmed by 7 bases and the J gene end by 9 bases; junction bases not matched to a gene: 6. CDR3 length: 14 residues. CDR3 sequence reads: CASTTTGGGSPLHF. The CDR3 DNA sequence: TGTGCCAGCACGACGACAGGGGGCGGTTCACCCCTCCACTTT.

The chain combines TRBV10-3 with TRBJ1-1; perhaps TRBD1 as D (6 bases). CDR3 size: 15 residues. Germline V gives CDR1 ENHRY, CDR2 SYGVKD. V was shortened by 2 bases and J by 3 bases, with 13 bases between the two germline ends. Here the CDR3 DNA reads TGTGCCATCAGTGAGGTTCAGGGGTTTTACACTGAAGCTTTCTTT. It is translated as CAISEVQGFYTEAFF.

The gene calls are TRBV7-2 and TRBJ1-5; D possibly corresponds to TRBD1 (5 bases). This CDR3 contains 14 residues. Deletions cut 0 bases from V and 7 bases from J, with 10 bases between. Germline V CDR1 and CDR2: SGHTA, FQGNSA. The DNA for the CDR3 is TGTGCCAGCAGCTTAGCAGGGGTGGGACAGCCCCAGCATTTT. Amino acids: CASSLAGVGQPQHF.

Only one count was recorded for this clone. This rearrangement joins TRBV30 to TRBJ1-3; TRBD1 agrees at 7 bases. The germline gives CDR1 GTSNPN, CDR2 SVGIG (reference sequence). V lost 2 bases, J lost 2 bases, and 3 bases stayed unmatched. The CDR3 covers 14 residues. The CDR3 nucleotides read TGTGCCTGGAGTCGTGACAGGGCTGGAAACACCATATATTTT. This codes for CAWSRDRAGNTIYF.

This chain joins TRBV5-6 and TRBJ1-5; D not resolved. Germline CDR1 and CDR2: SGHDT and YYEEEE. Trimming shortened V by 0 bases and J by 10 bases, and 8 bases separated the two germline ends. CDR3 length: 12 residues. The chain's CDR3 is CASSLAGGPQHF. In nucleotides, the CDR3 is TGTGCCAGCAGCTTGGCGGGAGGCCCCCAGCATTTT.

The chain employs TRBV9 and TRBJ2-5, with D possibly TRBD2 on 5 matching bases. V lost 0 bases and J 2 bases, leaving 5 bases between the germline ends. The CDR3 loop spans 13 amino acids. Per the germline V gene, CDR1 is SGDLS and CDR2 is YYNGEE. CDR3 residues: CASSVGTQETQYF. The CDR3 DNA follows: TGTGCCAGCAGCGTAGGGACTCAAGAGACCCAGTACTTC.

V is TRBV29-1 and J is TRBJ1-5; the match to TRBD1 covers 9 bases. Germline CDR1 SQVTM, CDR2 ANQGSEA. Unmatched junction bases numbered 5, after V lost 6 bases and J lost 5 bases. The CDR3 is 13 amino acids. The CDR3 is CSVGTGRDQPQHF. The DNA for the CDR3 is TGCAGCGTGGGGACAGGGCGAGATCAGCCCCAGCATTTT.

The chain combines TRBV29-1 with TRBJ2-1; no clear D. The CDR3 has 14 residues. Germline CDR1 is SQVTM and CDR2 is ANQGSEA. V dropped 1 base and J dropped 3 bases, with 10 bases sitting between them. The CDR3 DNA sequence: TGCAGCGTTGAAGTCGCAGGAAACTACAATGAGCAGTTCTTC. Translating gives CSVEVAGNYNEQFF.